Here is one TCR beta chain with its context. The antigen is not known. This record comes from a study of cytomegalovirus exposure and HLA in healthy donors. At collection, donors were nominally healthy, but unrecorded immune exposures were probable. Primers included in the PCR were 60 Vbeta and 13 Jbeta primers. Profiling relied on immunoSEQ multiplex PCR, and the TCRdb table lists in-frame clones only, not all of them. This table has approximately 110,000 clones, roughly 72% appearing once. The study's findings and limits: Later analysis placed DRB1 highest and HLA-C lowest in TCR association rates, which differed by HLA locus. At a 0.05 false discovery rate, a later analysis found 16,951 TCR beta sequences to be associated with HLA alleles.

The sample was PBMCs. This clonotype was sampled from a woman aged 40 to 50 in good health and CMV-seropositive.

The CDR3 DNA follows: TGTGCCAGTAGTGTGACACATAGCAATCAGCCCCAGCATTTT. Its protein is CASSVTHSNQPQHF. This chain connects TRBV19 to TRBJ1-5; D uncertain. The CDR3 has 14 amino acids. Trimming left V 5 bases short and J 0 bases short, with 8 bases between. Germline lookup yields CDR1 LNHDA and CDR2 SQIVND (reference sequence). Filled out from reference TRBV19 and TRBJ1-5, the complete variable domain reads DGGITQSPKYLFRKEGQNVTLSCEQNLNHDAMYWYRQDPGQGLRLIYYSQIVNDFQKGDIAEGYSVSREKKESFPLTVTSAQKNPTAFYLCASSVTHSNQPQHFGDGTRLSIL.